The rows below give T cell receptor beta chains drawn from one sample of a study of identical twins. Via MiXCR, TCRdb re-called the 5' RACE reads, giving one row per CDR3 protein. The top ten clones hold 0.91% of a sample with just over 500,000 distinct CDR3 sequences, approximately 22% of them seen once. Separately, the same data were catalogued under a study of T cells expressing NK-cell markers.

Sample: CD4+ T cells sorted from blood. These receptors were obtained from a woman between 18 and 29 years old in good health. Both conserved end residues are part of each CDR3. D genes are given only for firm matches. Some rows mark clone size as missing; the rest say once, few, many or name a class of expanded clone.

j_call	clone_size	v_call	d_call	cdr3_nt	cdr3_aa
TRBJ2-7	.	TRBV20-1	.	TGCAGTGCTAGACGGACGGGAGTCCTGAGCGAGCAGTACTTC	CSARRTGVLSEQYF
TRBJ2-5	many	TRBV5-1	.	TGCGCCAGCAGCGGTGGGGGGTCCCAAGAGACCCAGTACTTC	CASSGGGSQETQYF
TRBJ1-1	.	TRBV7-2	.	TGTGCCAGCAGCTTAGTGGTCCGGGGTGAAGCTTTCTTT	CASSLVVRGEAFF
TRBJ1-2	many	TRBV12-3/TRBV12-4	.	TGTGCCAGCAGTCCCACTATCTTGGGGTCAGAGGGCTACACCTTC	CASSPTILGSEGYTF
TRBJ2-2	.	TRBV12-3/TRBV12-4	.	TGTGCCAGCGGAGTTTGGTCATCCGCAAACACCGGGGAGCAGTTTTTT	CASGVWSSANTGEQFF
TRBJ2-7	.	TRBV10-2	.	TGCGCCAGCATACAACAGGGCTCTTCCAACGAGCAGTACTTC	CASIQQGSSNEQYF
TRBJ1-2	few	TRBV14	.	TGTGCCAGCAGCCAAGATGCCCGGGGCTACACCTTC	CASSQDARGYTF
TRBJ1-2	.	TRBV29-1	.	TGCAGCGTTCAAGCGGGTGTTGCTAGTTATGGCTACACCTTC	CSVQAGVASYGYTF
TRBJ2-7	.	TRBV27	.	TGTGCCAGCAGTTGGGGGCACGAGCAGTACTTC	CASSWGHEQYF
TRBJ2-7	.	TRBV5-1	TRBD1	TGCGCCAGCAGCTGGGGACAGAGTAGAGACTACGAGCAGTACTTC	CASSWGQSRDYEQYF
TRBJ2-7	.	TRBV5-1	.	TGCGCCAGCAGCTTGGAAATGACAGCTACCTACGAGCAGTACTTC	CASSLEMTATYEQYF
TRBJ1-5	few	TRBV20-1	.	TGCAGTGCTAGAGATTCCCGGATCAATCAGCCCCAGCATTTT	CSARDSRINQPQHF
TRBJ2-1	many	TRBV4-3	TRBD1	TGCGCCAGCTCGAGCGGACAGGGATCCAACAATGAGCAGTTCTTC	CASSSGQGSNNEQFF
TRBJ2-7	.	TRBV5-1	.	TGCGCCAGCAGCTTGGGAGCGGGACAAGACGAGCAGTACTTC	CASSLGAGQDEQYF
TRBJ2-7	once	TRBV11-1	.	TGTGCCAGCAGCTTCTACTCCCGGGACGGCGAGCAGTACTTC	CASSFYSRDGEQYF
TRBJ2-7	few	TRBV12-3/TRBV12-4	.	TGTGCCAGCAGTTTAGAGACAGGTGGGAGCTCCTACGAGCAGTACTTC	CASSLETGGSSYEQYF
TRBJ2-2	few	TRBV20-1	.	TGCAGTGCTAGTCCGGGCCTCGGGGAGCTGTTTTTT	CSASPGLGELFF
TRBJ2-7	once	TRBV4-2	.	TGTGCCATGGGCCCCGGGCTCCTCTGTCCAAGCTCCTACGAGCAGTACTTC	CAMGPGLLCPSSYEQYF
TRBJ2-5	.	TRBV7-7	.	TGTGCTAGCAGCTTAGATCTACAGACCCAGTACTTC	CASSLDLQTQYF
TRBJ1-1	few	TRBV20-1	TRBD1	TGCAGTGCTAGAGATTTGACAGGGATAGGTGAAGCTTTCTTT	CSARDLTGIGEAFF
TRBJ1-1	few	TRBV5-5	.	TGTGCCAGCAGCTTCTCCTGGAACACTGAAGCTTTCTTT	CASSFSWNTEAFF
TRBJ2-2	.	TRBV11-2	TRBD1	TGTGCCAGCAGCTTAGATTTAGGGACAGCTAACACCGGGGAGCTGTTTTTT	CASSLDLGTANTGELFF
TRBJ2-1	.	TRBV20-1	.	TGCAGTGCTAGTCTGCACGATGAGCAGTTCTTC	CSASLHDEQFF
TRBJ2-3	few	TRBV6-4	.	TGTGCCAGCAGTGCCGGAGCCGGGGCAGATACGCAGTATTTT	CASSAGAGADTQYF
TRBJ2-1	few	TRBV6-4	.	TGTGCCAGCAGCACCACCGGGACACTCTACAATGAGCAGTTCTTC	CASSTTGTLYNEQFF
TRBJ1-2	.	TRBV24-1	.	TGTGCCACCAGTTCGCATAATGGCTACACCTTC	CATSSHNGYTF
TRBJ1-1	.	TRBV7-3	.	TGTGCCAGCAGCTCCTATGACCACACTGAAGCTTTCTTT	CASSSYDHTEAFF
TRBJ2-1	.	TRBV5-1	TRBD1	TGCGCCAGCAGCTTGATGGGGACAGCCTACTACAATGAGCAGTTCTTC	CASSLMGTAYYNEQFF
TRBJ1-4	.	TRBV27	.	TGTGCCAGCAGTTGGGACCTAGGGGAAAAACTGTTTTTT	CASSWDLGEKLFF
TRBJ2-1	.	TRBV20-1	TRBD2	TGCAGTGCTATAGGGCTAGCGGGAGCCGGGAATGAGCAGTTCTTC	CSAIGLAGAGNEQFF
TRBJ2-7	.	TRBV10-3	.	TGTGCCATCAGTGAGTCGACTCGGGGTCTCGTGGGCTACGAGCAGTACTTC	CAISESTRGLVGYEQYF
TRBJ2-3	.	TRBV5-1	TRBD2	TGCGCCAGCAGCTTGTCGGGACTAGCGGGAGAGAGCACAGATACGCAGTATTTT	CASSLSGLAGESTDTQYF
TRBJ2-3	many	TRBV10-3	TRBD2	TGTGCCATCAGTCGGACTAGCGGTACTAGCACAGATACGCAGTATTTT	CAISRTSGTSTDTQYF
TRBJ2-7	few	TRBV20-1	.	TGCAGTGCTATATCCCTTGGGGAGCAGTACTTC	CSAISLGEQYF
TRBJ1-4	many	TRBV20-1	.	TGCAGTGCGTCTCGGCAGTCCAATGAAAAACTGTTTTTT	CSASRQSNEKLFF
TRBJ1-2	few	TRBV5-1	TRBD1	TGCGCCAGCAGCAACCGGACAGGGTTAGGGAGCTACACCTTC	CASSNRTGLGSYTF
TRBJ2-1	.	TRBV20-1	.	TGCAGTGCTACTTATGGACCGCTTTTATGGGAGCAGTTCTTC	CSATYGPLLWEQFF
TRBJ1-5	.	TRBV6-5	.	TGTGCCAGCAGTTACCTTACCGGTTACGGCGGGGGGCCCCAGCATTTT	CASSYLTGYGGGPQHF
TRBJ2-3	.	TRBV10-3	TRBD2	TGTGCCATCAGTCAACGGACTAGCGGGGGGTCAGATACGCAGTATTTT	CAISQRTSGGSDTQYF
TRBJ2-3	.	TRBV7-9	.	TGTGCCAGCAGCCACCCCGGGGGCGACACAGATACGCAGTATTTT	CASSHPGGDTDTQYF
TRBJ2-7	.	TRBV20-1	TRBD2	TGCAGTGCAAGACTTAGCGGGAGTTCTTCTGGCGAGCAGTACTTC	CSARLSGSSSGEQYF
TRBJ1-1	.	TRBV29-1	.	TGCAGCGTCGTTAGGGGCGCTGAAGCTTTCTTT	CSVVRGAEAFF
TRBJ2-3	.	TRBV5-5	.	TGTGCCAGCAGCTTGAACGGACTACAGGATACGCAGTATTTT	CASSLNGLQDTQYF
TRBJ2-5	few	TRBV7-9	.	TGTGCCAGCAGCCCCCGAGGCGGCCAAGGGGTCCAAGAGACCCAGTACTTC	CASSPRGGQGVQETQYF
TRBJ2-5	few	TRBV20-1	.	TGCAGTGCCGTCACCGTCCAGGGGACCCAGTACTTC	CSAVTVQGTQYF
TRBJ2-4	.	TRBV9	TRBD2	TGTGCCAGCACGTCCGGGGACTATGCCAAAAACATTCAGTACTTC	CASTSGDYAKNIQYF
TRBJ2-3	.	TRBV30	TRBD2	TGTGCCTGGAGTGTACTGAGCGGGAGTAGCACAGATACGCAGTATTTT	CAWSVLSGSSTDTQYF